This T cell receptor (beta chain) came from a study of cytotoxic CD8 clonotypes in ibrutinib-treated CLL. About the research overall: The patients comprised approximately ten relapsed/refractory and about 15 treatment-naive cases, approximately 18 IGHV unmutated. By median roughly 69 months, 12 had progressed and roughly 15 stayed remitted; responses had been 2 complete and about 25 partial.

Study results and limitations: In sustained-remission versus progressing patients, sampling times differed.

V dropped 8 bases and J dropped 6 bases, with 14 bases sitting between them. Germline CDR1 and CDR2: MDHEN and SYDVKM. The CDR3 extends over 13 amino acids. Sequencing was performed with immunoSEQ multiplex PCR; in TCRdb, only in-frame clones are kept and a portion is missing. The data hold approximately 320,000 clones, with roughly two thirds observed a single time. This clone has more than one count but fewer than ten. What it recognizes is unknown. Sequenced here: PBMCs, sampled after 36 months of ibrutinib treatment. This rearrangement joins TRBV28 to TRBJ1-5; D may be TRBD1 (5 bases). This receptor was identified in a human donor with chronic lymphocytic leukemia. The CDR3 spells CASSGRGSQPQHF. DNA for the CDR3: TGTGCCAGCTCGGGTCGGGGGTCTCAGCCCCAGCATTTT.